The table lists the clone carrying this T cell receptor beta chain with many counts. Antigen specificity is unknown. This entry is derived from a study of shared clonotypes between healthy human individuals. Study findings and constraints: An expected dependence of interdonor clonotype sharing on sequencing depth was noted.

Germline V gene data show CDR1 as SGHNT and CDR2 as YYREEE (reference sequence). Trimming cost V 0 bases and J 8 bases; bases outside gene matches: 7. The CDR3 covers 14 residues. Every donor was a Caucasian adult from Nashville, Tennessee. Ten immunoSEQ deep assay plates served to sequence unsorted PBMC DNA. Study processing details: Filtering differed, since immunoSEQ gave only junction sequences and no quality scores. Sequencing used immunoSEQ multiplex PCR; TCRdb keeps in-frame clones, though not all of them. That table gives V, J and clone size, and the DNA gave D and trimming. The profile shows about 92,000 clones, less than 60% of them singletons.

Material: PBMCs. This TCR came from a woman between 40 and 50 years old in good health. Some clones in this sample may be carry-over from other donors' samples. J is TRBJ2-7 and V is TRBV5-4; 8 bases agree with TRBD1. The chain's CDR3 is CASSLGTGLNKQYF. CDR3 sequence (DNA): TGTGCCAGCAGCTTGGGGACAGGGTTAAACAAGCAGTACTTC. Based on the CDR3 plus reference TRBV5-4 and TRBJ2-7, the full variable domain is ETGVTQSPTHLIKTRGQQVTLRCSSQSGHNTVSWYQQALGQGPQFIFQYYREEENGRGNFPPRFSGLQFPNYSSELNVNALELDDSALYLCASSLGTGLNKQYFGPGTRLTVT.